This T cell receptor beta chain was documented in a study of blood T cell repertoires in COVID-19. V shed 5 bases and J shed 5 bases, with 9 bases lying between them. The germline gives CDR1 MNHEY, CDR2 SVGEGT. The CDR3 spans 12 residues. Clones were sequenced by immunoSEQ multiplex PCR, and TCRdb holds only the in-frame ones, with some missing. The sample consists of 150,000 to 180,000 clones, 70% to 85% of them appearing once. This clonotype was sampled from a man aged 60 to 75 with COVID-19, enrolled during active disease. Source material: peripheral blood. V gene TRBV6-2 or TRBV6-3 combines with J gene TRBJ2-5, with D hard to call. As DNA, the CDR3 is TGTGCCAGCAGTGCGAACGGGGAGACCCAGTACTTC. Residues: CASSANGETQYF.